The 17 T cell receptor beta chains below come from one sample, sequenced in a study of blood T cell repertoires in COVID-19. Using immunoSEQ multiplex PCR, the repertoire was profiled, and TCRdb retains in-frame clones only, with some absent. The sample consists of approximately 330,000 clones, about 87% of them appearing once. Sequencing used peripheral blood. Receptor source: a man younger than 45 with COVID-19, enrolled during active disease.

The V and J genes are TRBV5-1 and TRBJ1-2; D is uncertain. Germline V gene lookup returns CDR1 SGHRS and CDR2 YFSETQ. The V end lost 0 bases, the J end lost 8 bases, and 17 bases lay between the germline ends. CDR3 length equals 15 residues. CDR3 nucleotides: TGCGCCAGCAGCTTGGGACACGTCGGGGTTTACGGCTACACCTTC. It specifies CASSLGHVGVYGYTF.

The V call is TRBV11-2, the J call TRBJ2-7; 7 bases are shared with TRBD1. J gave up 10 bases and V 2 bases, and 5 bases lay outside the gene matches. CDR1 and CDR2 from the germline V gene are SGHAT and FQNNGV. The CDR3 covers 12 residues. CDR3 nucleotide sequence: TGTGCCAGCAGCTTAAATGCAGGGGGACAGTACTTC. This encodes CASSLNAGGQYF. The whole variable domain, filled in from reference TRBV11-2 and TRBJ2-7, reads EAGVAQSPRYKIIEKRQSVAFWCNPISGHATLYWYQQILGQGPKLLIQFQNNGVVDDSQLPKDRFSAERLKGVDSTLKIQPAKLEDSAVYLCASSLNAGGQYFGPGTRLTVT.

The J gene is TRBJ2-1, the V gene TRBV11-3; weak D call: TRBD2 (6 bases). This CDR3 has 18 residues. Per the germline V gene, CDR1 is SGHNT and CDR2 is YENEEA. Trimming took off 1 base at V and 6 bases at J, with 22 bases between the two ends. The CDR3 sequence: CASSLGPPLAIKINEQFF. Here the CDR3 DNA reads TGTGCCAGCAGCTTAGGTCCCCCCCTAGCGATTAAGATCAATGAGCAGTTCTTC.

The genes are TRBV28 and TRBJ2-7; TRBD2 might be the D (5 bases). V lost 3 bases to trimming and J lost 2 bases, with 14 bases between them. Germline lookup yields CDR1 MDHEN and CDR2 SYDVKM. The CDR3 spans 15 residues. The CDR3 DNA reads as TGTGCCAGCAGTTTGCCCGGGATCAAGGCCTACGAGCAGTACTTC. Protein product: CASSLPGIKAYEQYF.

V and J are TRBV11-2 and TRBJ2-7, with 11 bases that match TRBD2. The trim removed 2 bases at V and 2 bases at J, leaving 5 bases unmatched. From germline, CDR1 is SGHAT and CDR2 FQNNGV. CDR3 size: 16 residues. CDR3 nucleotides: TGTGCCAGCAGCTTATTGCTAGCGGGGGGTACCTACGAGCAGTACTTC. Translated, it gives CASSLLLAGGTYEQYF.

The V call is TRBV4-3, the J call TRBJ2-5, with TRBD2 matching over 8 bases. V lost 0 bases and J lost 4; bases outside the gene matches: 7. Germline CDR1 and CDR2: LGHNA and YSLEER. The CDR3 runs 16 residues. The CDR3 is CASSQDSGGARETQYF. The CDR3 DNA is TGCGCCAGCAGCCAAGATTCCGGGGGGGCTCGAGAGACCCAGTACTTC.

This clone has only a few counts. V is TRBV6-5 and J is TRBJ2-1; D is ambiguous. The V gene's germline CDR1 is MNHEY and CDR2 SVGAGI. V dropped 5 bases and J dropped 5 bases, with 10 bases sitting between them. The CDR3 covers 13 residues. The CDR3 here is CASSRRLDNEQFF. DNA for the CDR3: TGTGCCAGCAGTCGTAGACTTGACAATGAGCAGTTCTTC.

This chain links TRBV11-2 with TRBJ2-7; 8 nucleotides match TRBD1. From germline, CDR1 is SGHAT and CDR2 FQNNGV. This CDR3 region has 14 residues. With V trimmed by 6 bases and J by 1 base, 5 bases remained unmatched. The CDR3 loop reads CASSHTGGSYEQYF. As DNA, the CDR3 is TGTGCCAGCAGTCACACAGGGGGATCCTACGAGCAGTACTTC.

The chain combines TRBV6-5 with TRBJ1-4; 9 bases align to TRBD1. The length of the CDR3 is 13 residues. Unmatched junction bases numbered 6, after V lost 4 bases and J lost 12 bases. In germline, CDR1 is MNHEY, CDR2 SVGAGI. This CDR3 is CASSFDRGAELFF. Here the CDR3 DNA reads TGTGCCAGCAGTTTCGACAGGGGGGCTGAACTGTTTTTT.

The chain joins TRBV10-3 to TRBJ2-2, with 11 bases lining up with TRBD1. V lost 3 bases and J lost 6; bases outside the gene matches: 15. The CDR3 extends over 19 amino acids. Germline V lookup: CDR1 ENHRY, CDR2 SYGVKD. The CDR3 DNA sequence: TGTGCCATCAGTGACCTGATGACATCGGGGACAGGGGGTGCCGGGGAGCTGTTTTTT. It specifies CAISDLMTSGTGGAGELFF.

In regard to this clone: This CDR3 is also generated by other DNA sequences in the sample. The chain is built from TRBV7-9 and TRBJ1-1; 8 bases align to TRBD1. Germline values: CDR1 SEHNR, CDR2 FQNEAQ (reference sequence). The V and J ends lost 5 bases and 4 bases, in that order; junction bases with no gene match: 3. The length of the CDR3 is 13 residues. Here the CDR3 DNA reads TGTGCCAGCAGCCTTACAGGGGGCACTGAAGCTTTCTTT. Translated: CASSLTGGTEAFF. The complete variable domain, with remaining parts taken from reference TRBV7-9 and TRBJ1-1, reads DTGVSQNPRHKITKRGQNVTFRCDPISEHNRLYWYRQTLGQGPEFLTYFQNEAQLEKSRLLSDRFSAERPKGSFSTLEIQRTEQGDSAMYLCASSLTGGTEAFFGQGTRLTVV.

The rearrangement uses TRBV6-5 and TRBJ2-1; D is perhaps TRBD2 (5 bases). Germline CDR1 MNHEY, CDR2 SVGAGI. V lost 1 base to trimming and J lost 7 bases, with 11 bases between them. CDR3 length: 14 residues. CDR3 in amino acids: CASSYFGIKNEQFF. The CDR3 nucleotides are TGTGCCAGCAGTTACTTCGGGATTAAAAATGAGCAGTTCTTC.

The V gene is TRBV19, the J gene TRBJ2-7; 7 bases are a match to TRBD1. V lost 5 bases and J lost 6; bases outside the gene matches: 7. The length of the CDR3 is 13 residues. CDR1 and CDR2 from the germline V gene are LNHDA and SQIVND (reference sequence). CDR3 region: CASSLQGVGEQYF. The CDR3 DNA reads as TGTGCCAGTAGTCTCCAGGGGGTGGGCGAGCAGTACTTC.

The gene calls are TRBV27 and TRBJ2-5; 9 bases are a match to TRBD2. Trimming at V came to 3 bases and at J to 0 bases, leaving 8 bases not matched to a gene. CDR3 size: 17 residues. Germline loops: CDR1 MNHEY, CDR2 SMNVEV (reference sequence). The CDR3 loop is CASSFSPGLAYQETQYF. DNA for the CDR3: TGTGCCAGCAGTTTTTCCCCGGGACTAGCTTACCAAGAGACCCAGTACTTC.

The V call is TRBV9, the J call TRBJ2-2; 7 bases are a match to TRBD2. This CDR3 has 13 amino acids. The V gene end was trimmed by 3 bases and the J gene end by 8 bases; junction bases not matched to a gene: 4. Germline CDR1 reads SGDLS; CDR2 reads YYNGEE. The CDR3 nucleotides read TGTGCCAGCAGCGCGACTAGCATGGGGGAGCTGTTTTTT. This gives the protein CASSATSMGELFF.

J is TRBJ2-3 and V is TRBV6-2 or TRBV6-3; 7 bases line up with TRBD1. Germline values: CDR1 MNHEY, CDR2 SVGEGT. V shed 5 bases, J shed 0 bases, and the junction held 5 bases outside the gene matches. The CDR3 length is 15 residues. CDR3 in DNA: TGTGCCAGCAGTACCGGGACAGCTAGCACAGATACGCAGTATTTT. Its translation: CASSTGTASTDTQYF.

Details on this clone: In the same sample, other DNA sequences code for this CDR3. J is TRBJ2-3 and V is TRBV9, with 7 bases matching TRBD1. The CDR3 runs to 14 residues. The J segment lost 6 bases and the V segment lost 0 bases, leaving 4 bases of the junction unmatched. From germline, CDR1 is SGDLS and CDR2 YYNGEE. The CDR3 coding sequence is TGTGCCAGCAGCGTAGGACAGGGTGGGGATACGCAGTATTTT. Protein product: CASSVGQGGDTQYF.